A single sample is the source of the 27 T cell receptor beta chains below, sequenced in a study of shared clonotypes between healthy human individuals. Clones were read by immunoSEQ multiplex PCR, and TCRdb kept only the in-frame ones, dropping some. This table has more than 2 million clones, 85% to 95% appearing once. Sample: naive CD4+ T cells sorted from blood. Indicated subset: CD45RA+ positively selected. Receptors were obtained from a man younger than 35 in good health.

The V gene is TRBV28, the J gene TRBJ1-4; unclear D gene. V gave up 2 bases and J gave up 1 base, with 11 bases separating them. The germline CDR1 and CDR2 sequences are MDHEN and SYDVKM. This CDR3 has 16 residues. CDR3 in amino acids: CASSLRPRRTNEKLFF. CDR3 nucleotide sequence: TGTGCCAGCAGTTTACGACCCAGAAGAACTAATGAAAAACTGTTTTTT.

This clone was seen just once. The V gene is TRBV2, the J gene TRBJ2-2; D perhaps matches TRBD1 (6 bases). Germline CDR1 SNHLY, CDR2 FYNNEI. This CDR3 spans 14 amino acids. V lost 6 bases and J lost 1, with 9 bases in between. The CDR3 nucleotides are TGTGCCAGCAGGACCAGGGGGAACACCGGGGAGCTGTTTTTT. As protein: CASRTRGNTGELFF. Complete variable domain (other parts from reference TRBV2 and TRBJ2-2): EPEVTQTPSHQVTQMGQEVILRCVPISNHLYFYWYRQILGQKVEFLVSFYNNEISEKSEIFDDQFSVERPDGSNFTLKIRSTKLEDSAMYFCASRTRGNTGELFFGEGSRLTVL.

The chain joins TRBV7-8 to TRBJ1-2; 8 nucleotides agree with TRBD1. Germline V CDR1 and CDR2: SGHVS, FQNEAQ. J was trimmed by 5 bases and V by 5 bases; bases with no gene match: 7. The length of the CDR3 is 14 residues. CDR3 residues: CASSARQGRYGYTF. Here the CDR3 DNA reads TGTGCCAGCAGCGCTAGACAGGGGAGGTATGGCTACACCTTC.

This chain's CDR3 is CAWTNSRGVDEQYF. In DNA form, the CDR3 reads TGTGCCTGGACCAACAGCAGGGGAGTCGACGAGCAGTACTTC. The chain is built from TRBV30 and TRBJ2-7, with TRBD1 as a possible D gene (6 bases). Trimming removed 4 bases from V and 5 bases from J, with 18 bases in between. The germline CDR1 and CDR2 sequences are GTSNPN and SVGIG (reference sequence). The CDR3 extends over 14 amino acids.

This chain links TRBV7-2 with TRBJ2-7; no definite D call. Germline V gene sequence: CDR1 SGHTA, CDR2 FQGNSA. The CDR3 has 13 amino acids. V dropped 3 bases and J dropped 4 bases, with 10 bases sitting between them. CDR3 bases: TGTGCCAGCAGCTTGGGTGACCCTTACGAGCAGTACTTC. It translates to CASSLGDPYEQYF.

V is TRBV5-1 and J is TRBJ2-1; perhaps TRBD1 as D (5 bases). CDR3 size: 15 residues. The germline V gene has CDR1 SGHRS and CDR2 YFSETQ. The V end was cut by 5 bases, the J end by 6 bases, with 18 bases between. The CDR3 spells CASRGLGTTSNEQFF. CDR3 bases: TGCGCCAGCAGGGGGCTGGGCACCACCTCCAATGAGCAGTTCTTC.

The CDR3 protein is CASSFGTSGELFF. CDR3 DNA: TGTGCCAGCAGCTTTGGGACTTCGGGGGAGCTGTTTTTT. The chain uses TRBV11-3 and TRBJ2-2, with D perhaps TRBD2 (6 bases). Germline CDR1 is SGHNT and CDR2 is YENEEA. The CDR3 contains 13 residues. The V gene lost 3 bases and the J gene lost 8 bases, with 10 bases spanning the gap. The whole variable domain, remainder taken from reference TRBV11-3 and TRBJ2-2, is EAGVVQSPRYKIIEKKQPVAFWCNPISGHNTLYWYLQNLGQGPELLIRYENEEAVDDSQLPKDRFSAERLKGVDSTLKIQPAELGDSAVYLCASSFGTSGELFFGEGSRLTVL.

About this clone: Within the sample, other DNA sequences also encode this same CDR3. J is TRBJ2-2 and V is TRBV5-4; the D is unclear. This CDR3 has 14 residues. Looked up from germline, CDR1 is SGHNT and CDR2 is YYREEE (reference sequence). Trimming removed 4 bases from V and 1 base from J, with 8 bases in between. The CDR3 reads CASSLRQNTGELFF. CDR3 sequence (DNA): TGTGCCAGCAGCCTGAGACAGAACACCGGGGAGCTGTTTTTT.

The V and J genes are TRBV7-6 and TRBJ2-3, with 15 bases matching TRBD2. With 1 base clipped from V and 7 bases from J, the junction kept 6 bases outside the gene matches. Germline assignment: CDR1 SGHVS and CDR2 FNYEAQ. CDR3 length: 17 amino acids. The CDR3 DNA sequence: TGTGCCAGCAGCTTAGAAGGGGGACTAGCGGGAGGTAATACGCAGTATTTT. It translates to CASSLEGGLAGGNTQYF. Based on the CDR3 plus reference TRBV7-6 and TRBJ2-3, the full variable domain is GAGVSQSPRYKVTKRGQDVALRCDPISGHVSLYWYRQALGQGPEFLTYFNYEAQQDKSGLPNDRFSAERPEGSISTLTIQRTEQRDSAMYRCASSLEGGLAGGNTQYFGPGTRLTVL.

CDR3 amino acids: CASSFTTASNTEAFF. The CDR3 DNA reads as TGTGCCAGCAGTTTCACAACAGCGTCGAACACTGAAGCTTTCTTT. The chain joins TRBV27 to TRBJ1-1; D is ambiguous. The germline CDR1 and CDR2 sequences are MNHEY and SMNVEV (reference sequence). The CDR3 has 15 residues. V lost 3 bases, J lost 1 base, and 12 bases lay in between.

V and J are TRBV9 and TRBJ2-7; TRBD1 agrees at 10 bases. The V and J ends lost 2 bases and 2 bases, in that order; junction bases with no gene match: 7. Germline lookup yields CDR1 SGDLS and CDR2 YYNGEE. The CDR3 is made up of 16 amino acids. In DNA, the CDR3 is TGTGCCAGCAGCGTCGCCGGGACAGGGGATCCCTACGAGCAGTACTTC. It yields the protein CASSVAGTGDPYEQYF.

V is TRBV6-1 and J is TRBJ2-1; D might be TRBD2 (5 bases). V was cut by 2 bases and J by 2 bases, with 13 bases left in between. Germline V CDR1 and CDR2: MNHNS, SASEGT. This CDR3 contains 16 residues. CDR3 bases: TGTGCCAGCAGTGAATCGGCTAGCCTTACCTACAATGAGCAGTTCTTC. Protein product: CASSESASLTYNEQFF.

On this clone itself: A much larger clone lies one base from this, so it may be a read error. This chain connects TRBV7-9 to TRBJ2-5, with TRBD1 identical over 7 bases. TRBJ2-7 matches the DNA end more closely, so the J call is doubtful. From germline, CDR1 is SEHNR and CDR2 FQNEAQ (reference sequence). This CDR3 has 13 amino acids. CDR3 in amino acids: CASSTQGAYEQYF. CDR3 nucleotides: TGTGCCAGCAGCACCCAGGGGGCCTACGAGCAGTACTTC.

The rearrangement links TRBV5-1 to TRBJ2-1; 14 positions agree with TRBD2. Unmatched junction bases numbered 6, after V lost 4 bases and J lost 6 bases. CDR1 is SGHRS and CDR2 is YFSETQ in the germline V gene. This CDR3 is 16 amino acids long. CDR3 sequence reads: CASSPLGLAGVNEQFF. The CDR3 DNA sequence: TGCGCCAGCAGCCCGCTGGGACTAGCGGGAGTCAATGAGCAGTTCTTC.

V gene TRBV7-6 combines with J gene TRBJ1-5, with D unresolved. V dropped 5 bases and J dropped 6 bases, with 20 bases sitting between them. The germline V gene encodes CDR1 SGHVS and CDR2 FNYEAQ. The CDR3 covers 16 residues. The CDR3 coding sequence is TGTGCCAGCAGCCAAGACGGTGGATCGGGTGGTCAGCCCCAGCATTTT. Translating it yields CASSQDGGSGGQPQHF.

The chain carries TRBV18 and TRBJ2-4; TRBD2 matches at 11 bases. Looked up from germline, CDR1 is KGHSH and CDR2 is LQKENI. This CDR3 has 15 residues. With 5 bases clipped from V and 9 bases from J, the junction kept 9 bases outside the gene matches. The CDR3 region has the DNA TGTGCCAGCTCAGACCCTCTAGCGGGAGGTAGCATTCAGTACTTC. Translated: CASSDPLAGGSIQYF.

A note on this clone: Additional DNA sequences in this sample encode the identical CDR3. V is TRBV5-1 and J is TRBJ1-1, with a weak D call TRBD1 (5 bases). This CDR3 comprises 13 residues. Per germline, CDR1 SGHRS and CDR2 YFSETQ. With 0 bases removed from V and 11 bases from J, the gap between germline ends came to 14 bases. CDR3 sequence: CASSLGGAGEAFF. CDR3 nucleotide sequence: TGCGCCAGCAGCTTGGGAGGGGCTGGCGAGGCTTTCTTT.

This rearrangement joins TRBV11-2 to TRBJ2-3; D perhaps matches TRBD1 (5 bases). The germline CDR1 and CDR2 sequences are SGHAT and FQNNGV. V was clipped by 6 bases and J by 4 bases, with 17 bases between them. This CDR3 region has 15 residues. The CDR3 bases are TGTGCCAGCAGTCAAGGCATAGTACAGGCAGATACGCAGTATTTT. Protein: CASSQGIVQADTQYF.

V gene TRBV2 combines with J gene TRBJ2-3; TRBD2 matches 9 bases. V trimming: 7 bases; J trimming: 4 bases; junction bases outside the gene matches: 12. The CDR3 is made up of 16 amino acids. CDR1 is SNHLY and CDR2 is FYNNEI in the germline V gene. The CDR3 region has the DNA TGTGCCAGCACCCTCGTAGCGGGGGCCTCGGCAGATACGCAGTATTTT. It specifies CASTLVAGASADTQYF. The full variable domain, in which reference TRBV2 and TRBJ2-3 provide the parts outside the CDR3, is EPEVTQTPSHQVTQMGQEVILRCVPISNHLYFYWYRQILGQKVEFLVSFYNNEISEKSEIFDDQFSVERPDGSNFTLKIRSTKLEDSAMYFCASTLVAGASADTQYFGPGTRLTVL.

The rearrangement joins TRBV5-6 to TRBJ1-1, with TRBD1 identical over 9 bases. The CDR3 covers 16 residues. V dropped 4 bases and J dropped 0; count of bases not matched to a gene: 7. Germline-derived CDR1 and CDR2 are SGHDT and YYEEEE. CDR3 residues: CASSDYRGRMNTEAFF. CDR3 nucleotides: TGTGCCAGCAGCGATTACAGGGGGCGGATGAACACTGAAGCTTTCTTT.

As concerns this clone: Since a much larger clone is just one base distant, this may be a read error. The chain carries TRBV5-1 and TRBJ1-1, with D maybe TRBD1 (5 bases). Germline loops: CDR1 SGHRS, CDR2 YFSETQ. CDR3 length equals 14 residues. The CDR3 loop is CVSTSQRGNTEAFF. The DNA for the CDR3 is TGCGTCAGCACTTCCCAGAGGGGGAACACTGAAGCTTTCTTT.

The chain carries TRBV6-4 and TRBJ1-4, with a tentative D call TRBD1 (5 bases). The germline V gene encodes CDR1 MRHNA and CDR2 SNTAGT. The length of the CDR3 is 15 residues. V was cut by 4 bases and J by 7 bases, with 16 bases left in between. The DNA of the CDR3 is TGTGCCAGCAGTGCTCAGACGGGCGGGGGTGAAAAACTGTTTTTT. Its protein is CASSAQTGGGEKLFF.

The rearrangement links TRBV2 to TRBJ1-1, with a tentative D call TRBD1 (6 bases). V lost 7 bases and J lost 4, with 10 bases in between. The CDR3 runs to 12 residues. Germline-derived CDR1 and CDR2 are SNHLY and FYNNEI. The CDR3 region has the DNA TGTGCCAGCATTTGGGGGGCCACTGAAGCTTTCTTT. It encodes CASIWGATEAFF.

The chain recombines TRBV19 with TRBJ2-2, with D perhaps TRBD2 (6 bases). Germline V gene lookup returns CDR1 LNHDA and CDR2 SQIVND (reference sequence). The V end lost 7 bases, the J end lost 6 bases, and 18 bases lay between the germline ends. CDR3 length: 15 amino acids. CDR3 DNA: TGTGCCAGTACCAATGGCGGGGTTGATGCCGGGGAGCTGTTTTTT. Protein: CASTNGGVDAGELFF.

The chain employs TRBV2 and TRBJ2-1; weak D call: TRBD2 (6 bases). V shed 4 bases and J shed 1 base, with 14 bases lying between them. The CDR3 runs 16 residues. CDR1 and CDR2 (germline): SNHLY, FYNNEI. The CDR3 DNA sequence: TGTGCCAGCAGTGCGATCCGTAGCGGTTCCTACAATGAGCAGTTCTTC. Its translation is CASSAIRSGSYNEQFF.

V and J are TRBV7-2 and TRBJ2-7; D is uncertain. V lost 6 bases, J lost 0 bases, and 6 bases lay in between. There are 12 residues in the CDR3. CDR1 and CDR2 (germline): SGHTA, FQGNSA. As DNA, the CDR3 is TGTGCCAGCAGGGGCGGCTCCTACGAGCAGTACTTC. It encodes CASRGGSYEQYF.

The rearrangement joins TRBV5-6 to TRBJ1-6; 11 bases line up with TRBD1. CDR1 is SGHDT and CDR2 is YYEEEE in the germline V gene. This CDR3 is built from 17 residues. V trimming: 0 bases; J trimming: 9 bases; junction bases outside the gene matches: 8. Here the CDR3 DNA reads TGTGCCAGCAGCTTGGTTTCGGACAGGGGGCTCGTTTCACCCCTCCACTTT. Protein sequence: CASSLVSDRGLVSPLHF. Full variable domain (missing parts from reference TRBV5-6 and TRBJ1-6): DAGVTQSPTHLIKTRGQQVTLRCSPKSGHDTVSWYQQALGQGPQFIFQYYEEEERQRGNFPDRFSGHQFPNYSSELNVNALLLGDSALYLCASSLVSDRGLVSPLHFGNGTRLTVT.